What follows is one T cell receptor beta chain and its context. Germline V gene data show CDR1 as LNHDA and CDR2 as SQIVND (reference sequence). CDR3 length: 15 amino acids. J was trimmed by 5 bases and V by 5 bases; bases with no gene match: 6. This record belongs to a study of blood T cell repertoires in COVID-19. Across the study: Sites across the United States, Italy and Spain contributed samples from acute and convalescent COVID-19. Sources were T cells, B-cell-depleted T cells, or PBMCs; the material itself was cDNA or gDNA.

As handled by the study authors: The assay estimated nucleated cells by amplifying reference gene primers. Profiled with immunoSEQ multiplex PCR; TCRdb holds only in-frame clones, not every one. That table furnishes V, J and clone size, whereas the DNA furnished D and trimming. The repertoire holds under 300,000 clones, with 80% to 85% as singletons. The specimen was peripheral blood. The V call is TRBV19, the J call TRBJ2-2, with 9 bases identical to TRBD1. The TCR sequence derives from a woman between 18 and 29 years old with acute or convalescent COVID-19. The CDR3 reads CASSPYRGQTGELFF. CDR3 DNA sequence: TGTGCCAGTAGTCCCTACAGGGGGCAGACCGGGGAGCTGTTTTTT.